This TCR beta chain was identified during a study of human T cells and chemical hapten exposure. Unique molecular identifiers were affixed to discrete cDNA molecules within the library. Study processing details: Per-sample TCR counts ranged from about 20,000 to 690,600, median around 88,000. Each CDR3 protein gets one entry after TCRdb re-called the RACE reads with MiXCR. V and J calls and clone size were set by TCRdb, not the authors. Of about 90,000 distinct CDR3 sequences in the sample, around 8.8% were seen once. The CDR3 spans 15 residues. V shed 4 bases and J shed 2 bases, with 14 bases lying between them. Germline loops: CDR1 GTSNPN, CDR2 SVGIG (reference sequence). This clonotype turned up a few times. Time point meaning: pre-sensitization, week 0. Indicated treatment: therapeutic diphenylcyclopropenone sensitization with weekly scalp DPC.

The chain couples TRBV30 to TRBJ1-4; TRBD1 is a possible D gene (6 bases). The sequence was collected from a man aged 40-49 years with alopecia areata. Some clones in this sample may be carry-over from other donors' samples. The sample here was whole blood, taken in connection with sensitization to the hapten diphenylcyclopropenone (DPC). This CDR3 reads CAWTFGRGTNEKLFF. DNA of the CDR3: TGTGCCTGGACTTTCGGCAGGGGCACTAATGAAAAACTGTTTTTT.